Reported below is one T cell receptor beta chain. Its antigen is currently unknown. This entry belongs to a study of cytomegalovirus exposure and HLA in healthy donors. This PCR relied on a set of 60 Vbeta primers and 13 Jbeta primers. Clones were sequenced by immunoSEQ multiplex PCR, and TCRdb holds only the in-frame ones, with some missing. The sample holds about 78,000 clones. Germline lookup yields CDR1 MNHEY and CDR2 SMNVEV (reference sequence). Trimming removed 6 bases from V and 0 bases from J, with 13 bases in between. The CDR3 consists of 15 residues. Study-wide results and caveats: Most TCR sequences were uncommon, yet certain public TCRs appeared in many donors. The study labeled under 200 TCR beta chains cytomegalovirus-associated. A classifier reportedly called cytomegalovirus status with high sensitivity and specificity. In vitro data verified a few CMV-associated chains as specific for CMV antigens.

Source material: PBMCs. The V call is TRBV27, the J call TRBJ2-3; D possibly corresponds to TRBD1 (5 bases). The source of this sequence is a female donor in good health and CMV-seropositive. Written as DNA, the CDR3 is TGTGCCAGCAGAACGCGCTGGGGCAGCACAGATACGCAGTATTTT. It translates to CASRTRWGSTDTQYF.